This T cell receptor beta chain was retrieved from a study of shared clonotypes between healthy human individuals. The CDR3 spans 13 residues. The germline V gene encodes CDR1 SQVTM and CDR2 ANQGSEA. V was trimmed by 4 bases and J by 3 bases, leaving 12 bases between them. Naive CD45RA+ and memory CD45RA-negative subsets were split from CD4+ cells. This table comes from immunoSEQ multiplex PCR, and its TCRdb copy is limited to in-frame clones, with some not included. In the table there are 2 million to 2.5 million clones, about nine tenths of which are singletons. The gene calls are TRBV29-1 and TRBJ2-5, with D possibly TRBD1 on 6 matching bases. The clonotype originates from a man younger than 35 in good health. Some clones in this sample may be carry-over from other donors' samples. Specimen: naive CD4+ T cells from PBMCs. Regarding subset: CD45RA+ positively selected. The CDR3 coding sequence is TGCAGCGTTGCGTGGACAGAAAAAGAGACCCAGTACTTC. Amino acids: CSVAWTEKETQYF.